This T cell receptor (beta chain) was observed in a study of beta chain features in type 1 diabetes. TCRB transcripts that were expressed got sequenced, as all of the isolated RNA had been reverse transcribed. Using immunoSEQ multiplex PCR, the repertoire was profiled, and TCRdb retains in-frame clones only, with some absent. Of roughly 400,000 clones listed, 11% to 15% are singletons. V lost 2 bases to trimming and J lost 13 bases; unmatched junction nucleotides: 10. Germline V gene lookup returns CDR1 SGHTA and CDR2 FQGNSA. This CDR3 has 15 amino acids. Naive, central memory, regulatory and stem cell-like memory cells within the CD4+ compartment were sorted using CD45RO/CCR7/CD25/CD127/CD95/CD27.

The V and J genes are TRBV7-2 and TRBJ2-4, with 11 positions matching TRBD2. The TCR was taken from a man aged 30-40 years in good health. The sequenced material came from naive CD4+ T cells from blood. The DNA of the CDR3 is TGTGCCAGCAGCTTATCCAAACTAGCGGGAGAATTACAGTACTTC. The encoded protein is CASSLSKLAGELQYF.